Presented here are 10 T cell receptor beta chains from one specimen sequenced in a study of chemoradiotherapy in HPV16-positive cancers. Sequencing used immunoSEQ multiplex PCR; TCRdb keeps in-frame clones, though not all of them. The sample holds tens of thousands of clones, about nine tenths seen once. The sequencing used blood, collected from a patient who underwent chemoradiotherapy. The receptor source for this set is a human donor with HPV-associated anogenital cancer.

This sequence joins TRBV20-1 and TRBJ2-3, with D unresolved. With 0 bases removed from V and 6 bases from J, the gap between germline ends came to 4 bases. The CDR3 extends over 11 amino acids. The germline V gene has CDR1 DFQATT and CDR2 SNEGSKA (reference sequence). The CDR3 bases are TGCAGTGCTAGAGATTGGGATACGCAGTATTTT. Protein sequence: CSARDWDTQYF.

This clone was counted only a few times. The rearrangement links TRBV30 to TRBJ2-4; TRBD2 might be the D (5 bases). The CDR3 consists of 14 residues. V lost 0 bases and J 3 bases, leaving 9 bases between the germline ends. Germline CDR1 GTSNPN, CDR2 SVGIG (reference sequence). The CDR3 nucleotides read TGTGCCTGGAGTGTTCACGGGATCAAAAACATTCAGTACTTC. Protein product: CAWSVHGIKNIQYF.

The gene calls are TRBV15 and TRBJ1-1; D is ambiguous. The V gene lost 10 bases and the J gene lost 4 bases, with 10 bases spanning the gap. CDR3 length: 11 residues. CDR1 LNHNV and CDR2 YYDKDF come from the germline V gene (reference sequence). Written as DNA, the CDR3 is TGTGCCAGCGGGTGGGGCACTGAAGCTTTCTTT. Translating it yields CASGWGTEAFF.

The chain links TRBV18 to TRBJ1-5; 8 nucleotides agree with TRBD1. The CDR3 runs to 16 residues. Germline-derived CDR1 and CDR2 are KGHSH and LQKENI. Losses at the gene ends were 2 bases for V and 4 bases for J; bases not matched to a gene: 7. The CDR3 protein is CASSPTWQGANQPQHF. CDR3 DNA: TGTGCCAGCTCACCAACCTGGCAGGGGGCTAATCAGCCCCAGCATTTT.

The chain employs TRBV11-2 and TRBJ2-5; possibly TRBD2 for D (6 bases). Trimming pared 0 bases from V and 5 bases from J, leaving 13 bases between. This CDR3 comprises 15 residues. Germline V lookup: CDR1 SGHAT, CDR2 FQNNGV. The chain's CDR3 is CASSLDRDFWETQYF. The CDR3 coding sequence is TGTGCCAGCAGCTTAGATCGGGACTTTTGGGAGACCCAGTACTTC.

The chain uses TRBV9 and TRBJ2-7; 11 bases match TRBD2. J gave up 5 bases and V 0 bases, and 4 bases lay outside the gene matches. This CDR3 region has 15 residues. CDR1 is SGDLS, CDR2 YYNGEE, per germline. The CDR3 spells CASSVGLAGGHEQYF. CDR3 bases: TGTGCCAGCAGCGTAGGTCTAGCGGGGGGACACGAGCAGTACTTC.

The rearrangement uses TRBV30 and TRBJ2-7, with a weak D call TRBD1 (6 bases). This CDR3 is built from 12 residues. The V gene lost 1 base and the J gene lost 3 bases, with 7 bases spanning the gap. The V gene's germline CDR1 is GTSNPN and CDR2 SVGIG (reference sequence). In DNA form, the CDR3 reads TGTGCCTGGAGTGACAGGGACTACGAGCAGTACTTC. It codes for CAWSDRDYEQYF.

The gene calls are TRBV7-8 and TRBJ2-7; D is undetermined. Trimming removed 5 bases at V and 2 bases at J, with 10 bases between. Germline CDR1 is SGHVS and CDR2 is FQNEAQ. The CDR3 sequence is 13 residues long. CDR3 coding DNA: TGTGCCAGCAGCCACGGCTCTACCTACGAGCAGTACTTC. The encoded protein is CASSHGSTYEQYF.

The chain uses TRBV7-8 and TRBJ2-3; 9 bases are a match to TRBD2. The CDR3 is 16 amino acids. With V trimmed by 5 bases and J by 4 bases, 10 bases remained unmatched. CDR1 is SGHVS, CDR2 FQNEAQ, per germline. The DNA for the CDR3 is TGTGCCAGCAGCCCCCGGGGTAGCGGGGGCCCAGATACGCAGTATTTT. This translates into CASSPRGSGGPDTQYF.

V gene TRBV7-3 combines with J gene TRBJ1-3; D is unclear. This CDR3 contains 12 residues. Per germline, CDR1 SGHTA and CDR2 FQGTGA. V gave up 4 bases and J gave up 4 bases, with 5 bases separating them. The CDR3 sequence: CASSSRGNTIYF. The DNA for the CDR3 is TGTGCCAGCAGCTCTAGGGGAAACACCATATATTTT.